Below, 28 T cell receptor beta chains from the same sample are listed, as sequenced in a study of cytomegalovirus exposure and HLA in healthy donors. Amplification used 60 Vbeta primers and 13 Jbeta primers. Produced via immunoSEQ multiplex PCR; TCRdb's table is partial and in-frame only. Among around 200,000 clones listed, approximately 82% were seen once. The sequencing input was PBMCs. These receptors were collected from a woman in her thirties or forties in good health and CMV-seronegative.

CDR3 residues: CASSGTALGYTF. In DNA form, the CDR3 reads TGTGCCAGCAGCGGTACAGCCCTTGGCTACACCTTC. The chain combines TRBV7-9 with TRBJ1-2; D unclear. The CDR3 loop spans 12 amino acids. V was cut by 5 bases and J by 7 bases, with 11 bases left in between. From germline, CDR1 is SEHNR and CDR2 FQNEAQ (reference sequence). The full variable domain, with the rest looked up from reference TRBV7-9 and TRBJ1-2, is DTGVSQNPRHKITKRGQNVTFRCDPISEHNRLYWYRQTLGQGPEFLTYFQNEAQLEKSRLLSDRFSAERPKGSFSTLEIQRTEQGDSAMYLCASSGTALGYTFGSGTRLTVV.

The chain joins TRBV7-6 to TRBJ2-5; TRBD1 matches 10 bases. Trimming at V came to 5 bases and at J to 4 bases, leaving 10 bases not matched to a gene. The CDR3 runs 16 residues. Germline V gene lookup returns CDR1 SGHVS and CDR2 FNYEAQ. The CDR3 DNA is TGTGCCAGCAGCACCCGTGACAGGGGGCAAGTAGAGACCCAGTACTTC. Translating it yields CASSTRDRGQVETQYF.

This chain connects TRBV19 to TRBJ1-1; 8 nucleotides align to TRBD1. The trim removed 4 bases at V and 0 bases at J, leaving 13 bases unmatched. Germline V gives CDR1 LNHDA, CDR2 SQIVND (reference sequence). The CDR3 has 18 amino acids. Written as DNA, the CDR3 is TGTGCCAGTAGTACGGACCGACAGGGGAGATCCGTGAACACTGAAGCTTTCTTT. Translated, it gives CASSTDRQGRSVNTEAFF. Based on the CDR3 plus reference TRBV19 and TRBJ1-1, the full variable domain is DGGITQSPKYLFRKEGQNVTLSCEQNLNHDAMYWYRQDPGQGLRLIYYSQIVNDFQKGDIAEGYSVSREKKESFPLTVTSAQKNPTAFYLCASSTDRQGRSVNTEAFFGQGTRLTVV.

The CDR3, as DNA: TGTGCCAGCAGTGAAGTATCAGGGAGGGGAGGCTATGGCTACACCTTC. Translated, it gives CASSEVSGRGGYGYTF. The chain combines TRBV6-1 with TRBJ1-2, with a tentative D call TRBD1 (5 bases). The CDR3 sequence is 16 residues long. Per germline, CDR1 MNHNS and CDR2 SASEGT. The V and J ends lost 1 base and 4 bases respectively, with 16 bases between them.

This clone was recorded a few times. This chain links TRBV4-2 with TRBJ1-1; D remains ambiguous. The V gene's germline CDR1 is LGHNA and CDR2 YNFKEQ. V was trimmed by 3 bases and J by 0 bases, leaving 8 bases between them. The CDR3 length is 14 residues. The CDR3 sequence: CASSHSLMNTEAFF. The DNA of the CDR3 is TGTGCCAGCAGCCATAGCCTCATGAACACTGAAGCTTTCTTT.

The chain links TRBV15 to TRBJ2-1; TRBD2 is a possible D gene (5 bases). Germline CDR1 reads LNHNV; CDR2 reads YYDKDF (reference sequence). V lost 1 base and J lost 6, with 16 bases in between. The CDR3 is made up of 16 amino acids. The CDR3 loop is CATSRGTSEGSNEQFF. The CDR3 nucleotides read TGTGCCACCAGCAGAGGAACTAGTGAGGGCTCCAATGAGCAGTTCTTC.

The chain has TRBV30 and TRBJ1-2; TRBD1 agrees at 12 bases. CDR1 GTSNPN and CDR2 SVGIG come from the germline V gene (reference sequence). V shed 4 bases, J shed 3 bases, and the junction held 6 bases outside the gene matches. The CDR3 has 15 residues. In DNA form, the CDR3 reads TGTGCCTGGACCCCCTGGGACAGGGGGCACTATGGCTACACCTTC. This gives the protein CAWTPWDRGHYGYTF.

This clone occurred once. This chain uses TRBV5-1 with TRBJ2-1, with 7 nucleotides matching TRBD2. This CDR3 is 12 amino acids long. Germline values: CDR1 SGHRS, CDR2 YFSETQ. The J segment lost 10 bases and the V segment lost 4 bases, leaving 5 bases of the junction unmatched. For the CDR3, the DNA is TGCGCCAGCAGCCGTCCTAGCGGCGAGCAGTTCTTC. Translating it yields CASSRPSGEQFF.

The CDR3 DNA sequence: TGTGCCAGCAGTTCAGCGGCAGCCTACAATGAGCAGTTCTTC. As protein: CASSSAAAYNEQFF. The chain has TRBV6-1 and TRBJ2-1, with TRBD2 as a possible D gene (5 bases). Germline V gene sequence: CDR1 MNHNS, CDR2 SASEGT. V was clipped by 5 bases and J by 2 bases, with 10 bases between them. The CDR3 length is 14 residues.

This clone was detected only once. The chain combines TRBV19 with TRBJ1-4; D possibly corresponds to TRBD1 (5 bases). The CDR3 has 17 amino acids. The germline gives CDR1 LNHDA, CDR2 SQIVND (reference sequence). Trimming removed 5 bases at V and 5 bases at J, with 21 bases between. CDR3 protein: CASSPQFRGTVNEKLFF. For the CDR3, the DNA is TGTGCCAGTAGTCCCCAATTCCGGGGGACGGTAAATGAAAAACTGTTTTTT.

The chain is built from TRBV9 and TRBJ1-2; 7 bases are shared with TRBD1. CDR3 length equals 16 residues. The germline gives CDR1 SGDLS, CDR2 YYNGEE. V lost 0 bases to trimming and J lost 6 bases; unmatched junction nucleotides: 11. Written as DNA, the CDR3 is TGTGCCAGCAGCGTAGGGCGCTCAGGGGGAAGGGATGGCTACACCTTC. Translated, it gives CASSVGRSGGRDGYTF.

This chain joins TRBV11-2 and TRBJ2-1; the match to TRBD2 covers 13 bases. This CDR3 is built from 19 residues. CDR1 and CDR2 from the germline V gene are SGHAT and FQNNGV. Trimming removed 0 bases from V and 4 bases from J; junction bases left unmatched: 9. The CDR3 spells CASSLDSTSGGARYNEQFF. As DNA, the CDR3 is TGTGCCAGCAGCTTAGATTCTACTAGCGGGGGGGCCCGTTACAATGAGCAGTTCTTC.

The chain carries TRBV6-1 and TRBJ1-5, with TRBD1 identical over 7 bases. The CDR3 runs 14 residues. Looked up from germline, CDR1 is MNHNS and CDR2 is SASEGT. The junction had 4 bases not matched to a gene; V was cut back by 3 bases and J by 5 bases. For the CDR3, the DNA is TGTGCCAGCAGTGAGGGGGACAGTTATCAGCCCCAGCATTTT. It encodes CASSEGDSYQPQHF.

The chain joins TRBV2 to TRBJ2-5; D is perhaps TRBD1 (6 bases). The end of the DNA is better explained by TRBJ2-7, so the J call may be wrong. The length of the CDR3 is 13 residues. Germline CDR1 is SNHLY and CDR2 is FYNNEI. The CDR3 loop is CASSATGTYEQYF. The CDR3 DNA sequence: TGTGCCAGCAGTGCTACAGGGACCTACGAGCAGTACTTC.

The chain couples TRBV25-1 to TRBJ2-3; TRBD1 might be the D (6 bases). Germline assignment: CDR1 MGHDK and CDR2 SYGVNS. This CDR3 has 16 residues. The V end lost 4 bases, the J end lost 4 bases, and 18 bases lay between the germline ends. For the CDR3, the DNA is TGTGCCAGCAGTGGAAGGACAGCCCAGAGGGCAGATACGCAGTATTTT. Translating it yields CASSGRTAQRADTQYF. Together with reference TRBV25-1 and TRBJ2-3, the CDR3 gives the full variable domain: EADIYQTPRYLVIGTGKKITLECSQTMGHDKMYWYQQDPGMELHLIHYSYGVNSTEKGDLSSESTVSRIRTEHFPLTLESARPSHTSQYLCASSGRTAQRADTQYFGPGTRLTVL.

The chain uses TRBV2 and TRBJ1-1, with D unclear. CDR3 length: 11 amino acids. CDR1 and CDR2 from the germline V gene are SNHLY and FYNNEI. Trimming took off 6 bases at V and 5 bases at J, with 7 bases between the two ends. CDR3 protein: CASREGTEAFF. The CDR3 DNA is TGTGCCAGCAGGGAGGGAACTGAAGCTTTCTTT.

The chain uses TRBV21-1 and TRBJ2-7; the DNA was not compared with TRBD1, the D call given in the table. TRBV21-1 is a pseudogene locus. The CDR3 spans 14 residues. The CDR3 here is CASLDRLFSYEQYF. In nucleotides, the CDR3 is TGTGCCAGCCTGGACAGGCTCTTCTCCTACGAGCAGTACTTC.

This chain connects TRBV27 to TRBJ1-4, with TRBD1 identical over 7 bases. In germline, CDR1 is MNHEY, CDR2 SMNVEV (reference sequence). CDR3 size: 14 residues. V was pared by 6 bases and J by 6 bases, with 7 bases of the junction left unmatched. CDR3 in DNA: TGTGCCAGCAGGAAGAGGACAGGAGATGAAAAACTGTTTTTT. Translating it yields CASRKRTGDEKLFF.

CDR3 residues: CASSPPSSYEQYF. The CDR3 nucleotides are TGTGCCAGCAGTCCCCCGAGCTCCTACGAGCAGTACTTC. The genes are TRBV5-6 and TRBJ2-5; unclear D gene. The J call could be wrong; TRBJ2-7 is a better fit for the DNA end. The CDR3 sequence is 13 residues long. CDR1 is SGHDT, CDR2 YYEEEE, per germline.

The chain carries TRBV5-6 and TRBJ1-3; 8 bases map to TRBD1. V was clipped by 5 bases and J by 0 bases; unmatched bases: 10. The CDR3 has 17 amino acids. Germline lookup yields CDR1 SGHDT and CDR2 YYEEEE. The CDR3, as DNA: TGTGCCAGCAGATACTCCGGGACAGGACCCTCTGGAAACACCATATATTTT. Translating it yields CASRYSGTGPSGNTIYF. Combining the CDR3 with reference TRBV5-6 and TRBJ1-3 gives the whole variable domain DAGVTQSPTHLIKTRGQQVTLRCSPKSGHDTVSWYQQALGQGPQFIFQYYEEEERQRGNFPDRFSGHQFPNYSSELNVNALLLGDSALYLCASRYSGTGPSGNTIYFGEGSWLTVV.

This clone was seen a few times. This rearrangement joins TRBV6-5 to TRBJ2-1; TRBD1 aligns across 7 bases. Germline-derived CDR1 and CDR2 are MNHEY and SVGAGI. CDR3 length: 13 amino acids. Trimming took 8 bases from V and 6 from J; bases not matched to a gene: 7. This chain's CDR3 is CASQTGWANEQFF. CDR3 bases: TGTGCCAGCCAGACAGGGTGGGCCAATGAGCAGTTCTTC.

V gene TRBV14 combines with J gene TRBJ1-2, with no clear D. V lost 1 base and J 8 bases, leaving 14 bases between the germline ends. The CDR3 extends over 14 amino acids. CDR1 and CDR2 from the germline V gene are SGHDN and FVKESK. The CDR3 region is CASSQVMGLEGYTF. CDR3 DNA sequence: TGTGCCAGCAGCCAAGTCATGGGTCTAGAAGGCTACACCTTC. Filled out from reference TRBV14 and TRBJ1-2, the complete variable domain reads EAGVTQFPSHSVIEKGQTVTLRCDPISGHDNLYWYRRVMGKEIKFLLHFVKESKQDESGMPNNRFLAERTGGTYSTLKVQPAELEDSGVYFCASSQVMGLEGYTFGSGTRLTVV.

Of note for this clone: Relative to the germline gene, one junction end is altered; a read error may explain this. J is TRBJ2-1 and V is TRBV7-7; 11 bases line up with TRBD2. CDR3 length: 17 residues. The germline V gene has CDR1 SSHAT and CDR2 FNYEAQ (reference sequence). CDR3 region: CASSLAGGRGTYNEQFF. CDR3 sequence (DNA): TGTGCTAGCAGCTTAGCGGGAGGGAGGGGGACCTACAATGAGCAGTTCTTC.

The gene calls are TRBV6-5 and TRBJ2-6; no reliable D call. Germline V lookup: CDR1 MNHEY, CDR2 SVGAGI. Between the trimmed V and J ends, which lost 4 bases and 0 bases, there was a span of 7 bases. The CDR3 is 15 amino acids. CDR3 DNA sequence: TGTGCCAGCAGTTCTGACTTCTCTGGGGCCAACGTCCTGACTTTC. Translated: CASSSDFSGANVLTF.

This sequence joins TRBV2 and TRBJ1-1; a weak D match, TRBD1 (5 bases). Germline V gene data show CDR1 as SNHLY and CDR2 as FYNNEI. V lost 4 bases and J 4 bases, leaving 13 bases between the germline ends. The CDR3 runs 14 residues. CDR3 coding DNA: TGTGCCAGCAGTGGGGAGGGGATCGGCACTGAAGCTTTCTTT. This encodes CASSGEGIGTEAFF.

The chain carries TRBV29-1 and TRBJ2-7; weak D call: TRBD1 (6 bases). The V end was cut by 4 bases, the J end by 7 bases, with 20 bases between. The CDR3 runs to 14 residues. Per germline, CDR1 SQVTM and CDR2 ANQGSEA. DNA of the CDR3: TGCAGCGTTGGGGAAGGGGGTACAGGCTCGGAGCAGTACTTC. Protein product: CSVGEGGTGSEQYF.

CDR3 region: CASSIWRGEVTEAFF. CDR3 nucleotide sequence: TGTGCCAGCAGCATATGGAGGGGAGAGGTCACTGAAGCTTTCTTT. The chain employs TRBV11-3 and TRBJ1-1; a possible D gene is TRBD1 (5 bases). V lost 5 bases to trimming and J lost 4 bases, with 17 bases between them. The CDR3 has 15 amino acids. Germline-derived CDR1 and CDR2 are SGHNT and YENEEA.

This chain links TRBV7-2 with TRBJ1-1; 8 bases agree with TRBD1. Germline CDR1 is SGHTA and CDR2 is FQGNSA. This CDR3 region has 13 residues. V dropped 5 bases and J dropped 6; count of bases not matched to a gene: 5. CDR3 bases: TGTGCCAGCAGCGTCGACAGGGGCCCTGAAGCTTTCTTT. Its translation: CASSVDRGPEAFF.